This TCR beta chain originates from a study of response to subunit inactivated influenza vaccine. This clonotype was picked up many times. Its target is not known. TCRdb called the RT-PCR reads again in MiXCR, with one record for every CDR3 protein. The sample carries roughly 790,000 distinct CDR3 sequences, about 20% recorded once. Study-wide results and limits: Each seasonal influenza vaccination, the authors suggested, recruits few new T cells.

The sequencing used PBMCs from blood, collected around 5 days after vaccination. This TCR derives from a middle-aged man who received an inactivated influenza vaccine.

The CDR3, as DNA: TGTGCCAGCAGTGTGGGACTAGCGGGAGTGGGGGAGCAGTACTTC. This encodes CASSVGLAGVGEQYF. The chain couples TRBV12-3 or TRBV12-4 to TRBJ2-7, with 14 bases lining up with TRBD2. The CDR3 extends over 15 amino acids. Losses at the gene ends were 5 bases for V and 7 bases for J; bases not matched to a gene: 7.